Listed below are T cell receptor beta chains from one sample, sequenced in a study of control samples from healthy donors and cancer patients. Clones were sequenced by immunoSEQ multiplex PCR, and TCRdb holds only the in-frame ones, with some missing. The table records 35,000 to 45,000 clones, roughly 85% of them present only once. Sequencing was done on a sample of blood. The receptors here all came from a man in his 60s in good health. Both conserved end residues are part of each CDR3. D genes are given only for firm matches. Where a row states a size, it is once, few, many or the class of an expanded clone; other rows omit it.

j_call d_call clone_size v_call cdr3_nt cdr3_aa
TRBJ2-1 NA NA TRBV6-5 TGTGCCAGCAGTTCTCCCGGGACATCAATCTACAATGAGCAGTTCTTC CASSSPGTSIYNEQFF
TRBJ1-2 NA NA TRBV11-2 TGTGCCAGCAGCCAACAGGGTTCTATTGATGGCTACACCTTC CASSQQGSIDGYTF
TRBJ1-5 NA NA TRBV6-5 TGTGCCAGCAGTTACACGGCAGGGGATGATCAGCCCCAGCATTTT CASSYTAGDDQPQHF
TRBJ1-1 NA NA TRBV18 TGTGCCAGCTCACCTCAAGGAGGTAACACTGAAGCTTTCTTT CASSPQGGNTEAFF
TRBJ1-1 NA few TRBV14 TGTGCCAGCAGCCCGCCAGGTATGAACACTGAAGCTTTCTTT CASSPPGMNTEAFF
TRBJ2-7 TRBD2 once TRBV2 TGTGCCAGCAGTGGGACTAGCGGTTTTAGCTCCTACGAGCAGTACTTC CASSGTSGFSSYEQYF
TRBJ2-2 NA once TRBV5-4 TGTGCCAGCAGCGCGACAGGGAACACCGGGGAGCTGTTTTTT CASSATGNTGELFF
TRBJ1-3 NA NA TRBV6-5 TGTGCCAGCAGCGGGATCGGGATCTCTGGAAACACCATATATTTT CASSGIGISGNTIYF
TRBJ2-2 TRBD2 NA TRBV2 TGTGCCAGCAGGACTAGCGGGGGGCATATCGGGGAGCTGTTTTTT CASRTSGGHIGELFF
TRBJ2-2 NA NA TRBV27 TGTGCCAGCAGTTTTTCAGCAGGGGTGTTGACCGGGGAGCTGTTTTTT CASSFSAGVLTGELFF
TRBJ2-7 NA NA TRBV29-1 TGCAGCGCGACTTTGGACAACTACGAGCAGTACTTC CSATLDNYEQYF
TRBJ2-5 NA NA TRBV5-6 TGTGCCAGCAGCTTGATCGGGACAAAGCAAGAGACCCAGTACTTC CASSLIGTKQETQYF
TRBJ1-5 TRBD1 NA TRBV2 TGTGCCAGCAGTGAAGGGCAGGGGGCCGAGCAGCCCCAGCATTTT CASSEGQGAEQPQHF
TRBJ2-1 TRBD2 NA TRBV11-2 TGTGCCAGCAGCTTAGTAACTAGCGGGGCTCTCAATGAGCAGTTCTTC CASSLVTSGALNEQFF
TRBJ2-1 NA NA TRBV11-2 TGTGCCAGCAGCTTCGCGGACAGAAGCTCCTACAATGAGCAGTTCTTC CASSFADRSSYNEQFF
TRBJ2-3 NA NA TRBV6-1 TGTGCCAGCAGTGAAGTTGTCACCATTTCTAGCACAGATACGCAGTATTTT CASSEVVTISSTDTQYF
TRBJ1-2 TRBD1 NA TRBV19 TGTGCCAGTAGTCCAAGGACAGGGAATGGCTACACCTTC CASSPRTGNGYTF
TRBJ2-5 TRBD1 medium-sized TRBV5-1 TGCGCCAGCAGCAGACAGGGGGGAGAGACCCAGTACTTC CASSRQGGETQYF
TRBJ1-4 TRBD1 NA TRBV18 TGTGCCAGCTCACCCGACAGGGCCGCGGAAAAACTGTTTTTT CASSPDRAAEKLFF
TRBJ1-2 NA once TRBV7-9 TGTGCCAGCAGCTCCATTTGGGGGGGCTACACCTTC CASSSIWGGYTF
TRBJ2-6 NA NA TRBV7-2 TGTGCCAGCAGCTTAGTAGGGACCTCTGGGGCCAACGTCCTGACTTTC CASSLVGTSGANVLTF
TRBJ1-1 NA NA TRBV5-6 TGTGCCAGCAGCTTACTCCAGGGTAATAAGAACACTGAAGCTTTCTTT CASSLLQGNKNTEAFF
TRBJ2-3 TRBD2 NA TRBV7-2 TGTGCCAGCAGCTTACCGACTAGGGAGGGGCCTACTAGCACAGATACGCAGTATTTT CASSLPTREGPTSTDTQYF
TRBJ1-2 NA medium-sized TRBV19 TGTGCCAGTAGTACCCCATGGGGGACTACCTATGGCTACACCTTC CASSTPWGTTYGYTF
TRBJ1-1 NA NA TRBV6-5 TGTGCCAGCAGTTACCGGAGAGATTTGAACACTGAAGCTTTCTTT CASSYRRDLNTEAFF
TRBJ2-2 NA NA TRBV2 TGTGCCAGCAGTGTAGGTCTGGGTAACACCGGGGAGCTGTTTTTT CASSVGLGNTGELFF
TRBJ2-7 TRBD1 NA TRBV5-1 TGCGCCAGCAGCCGCGGGACAGGGGGCTACGAGCAGTACTTC CASSRGTGGYEQYF
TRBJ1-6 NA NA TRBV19 TGTGCCAGTAGTATAAAGTCGTCGGGGTCCGCCTATAATTCACCCCTCCACTTT CASSIKSSGSAYNSPLHF
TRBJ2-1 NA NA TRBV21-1 TGTGCCAGCAGCACTTCGTGGGGACGCTCCTACAATGAGCAGTTCTTC CASSTSWGRSYNEQFF
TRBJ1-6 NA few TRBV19 TGTGCCAGTTCCCAGGATCCAAGATCACCCCTCCACTTT CASSQDPRSPLHF
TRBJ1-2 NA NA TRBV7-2 TGTGCCAGCAGCTTAAGGAGTGGCTACACCTTC CASSLRSGYTF
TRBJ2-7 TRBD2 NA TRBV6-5 TGTGCCAGCAGTTCCGTCAGCGGGGCTTACGAGCAGTACTTC CASSSVSGAYEQYF
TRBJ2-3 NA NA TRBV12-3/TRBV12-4 TGTGCCAGCAGCGGGGGGCACACAGATACGCAGTATTTT CASSGGHTDTQYF
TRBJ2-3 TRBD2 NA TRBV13 TGTGCCAGCAGCCTAGGACTAGCGGGAGTAGGCACAGATACGCAGTATTTT CASSLGLAGVGTDTQYF
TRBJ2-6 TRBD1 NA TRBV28 TGTGCCAGCAGTCCCCGGGACAGTCGTAGAAGGTCTGGGGCCAACGTCCTGACTTTC CASSPRDSRRRSGANVLTF
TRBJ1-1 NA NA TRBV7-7 TGTGCTAGCAGCTCTCAGACGAACACTGAAGCTTTCTTT CASSSQTNTEAFF
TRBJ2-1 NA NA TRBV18 TGTGCCAGCTCTCCCAGCGGAACCTACAATGAGCAGTTCTTC CASSPSGTYNEQFF
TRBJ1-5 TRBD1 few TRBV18 TGTGCCAGCTCAGCACAGGGGACGAAGCCCCAGCATTTT CASSAQGTKPQHF
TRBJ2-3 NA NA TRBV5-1 TGCGCCAGCAGCTTACAGGGAGTAGATACGCAGTATTTT CASSLQGVDTQYF
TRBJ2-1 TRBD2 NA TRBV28 TGTGCCAGCAGTTTGGTAACTAGCGGGACGAAGAATGAGCAGTTCTTC CASSLVTSGTKNEQFF
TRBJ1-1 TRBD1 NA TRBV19 TGTGCCAGTAGTTCGGCAGGGGGCATAGCCACTGAAGCTTTCTTT CASSSAGGIATEAFF
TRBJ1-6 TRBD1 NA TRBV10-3 TGTGCCATCAGTCTAGGGACAGATAATTCACCCCTCCACTTT CAISLGTDNSPLHF
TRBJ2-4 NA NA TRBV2 TGTACCAGCAGTGAGGTCCAAAGGGGCATTCAGTACTTC CTSSEVQRGIQYF
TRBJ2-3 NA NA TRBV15 TGTGCCACCAGCGGCCCGACATCTACGCAGTATTTT CATSGPTSTQYF
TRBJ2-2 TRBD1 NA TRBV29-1 TGCAGCGCCGACAGGGAAGGCACCGGGGAGCTGTTTTTT CSADREGTGELFF
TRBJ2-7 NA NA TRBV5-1 TGCGCCAGCAGCTCCCAACAATACGGTGGAGAGCAGTACTTC CASSSQQYGGEQYF
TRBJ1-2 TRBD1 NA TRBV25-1 TGTGCCAGCAGTAACACTCAGGGGGGCTATGGCTACACCTTC CASSNTQGGYGYTF
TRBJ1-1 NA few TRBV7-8 TGTGCCAGCAGCTTATCCGGCAGGGTGAACACTGAAGCTTTCTTT CASSLSGRVNTEAFF
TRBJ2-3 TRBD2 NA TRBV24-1 TGTGCCACCAGTGACCGCACTAGCGGGGGGTTAGATACGCAGTATTTT CATSDRTSGGLDTQYF
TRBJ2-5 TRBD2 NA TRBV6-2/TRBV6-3 TGTGCCAGCAGTTACCGGGGGGGTCAGTACTTC CASSYRGGQYF
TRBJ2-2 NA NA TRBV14 TGTGCCAGCAGACGGACAGCAAACACCGGGGAGCTGTTTTTT CASRRTANTGELFF